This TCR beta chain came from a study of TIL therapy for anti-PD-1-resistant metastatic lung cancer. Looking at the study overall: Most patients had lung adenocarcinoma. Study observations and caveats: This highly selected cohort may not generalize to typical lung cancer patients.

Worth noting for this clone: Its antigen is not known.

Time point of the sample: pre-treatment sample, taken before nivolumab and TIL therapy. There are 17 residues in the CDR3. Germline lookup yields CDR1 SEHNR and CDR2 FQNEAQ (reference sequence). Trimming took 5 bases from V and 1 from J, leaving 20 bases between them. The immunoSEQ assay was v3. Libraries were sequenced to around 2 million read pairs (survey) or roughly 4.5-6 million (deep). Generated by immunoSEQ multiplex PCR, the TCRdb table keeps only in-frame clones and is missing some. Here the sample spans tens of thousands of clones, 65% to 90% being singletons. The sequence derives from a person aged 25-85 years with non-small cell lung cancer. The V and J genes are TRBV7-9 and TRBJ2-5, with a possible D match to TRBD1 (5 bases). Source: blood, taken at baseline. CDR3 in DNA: TGTGCCAGCAGCGACGATGGGCACAGGCGCCCCCAAGAGACCCAGTACTTC. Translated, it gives CASSDDGHRRPQETQYF.